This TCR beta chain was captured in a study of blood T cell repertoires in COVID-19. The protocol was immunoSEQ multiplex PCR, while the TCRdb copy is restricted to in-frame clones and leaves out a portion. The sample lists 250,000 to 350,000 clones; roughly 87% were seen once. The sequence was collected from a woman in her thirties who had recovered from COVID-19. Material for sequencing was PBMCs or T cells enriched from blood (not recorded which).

The CDR3 region has the DNA TGTGCAAGTCGCGACGGACTGGAGGGTGGTAATCAGCCCCAGCATTTT. It is translated as CASRDGLEGGNQPQHF. The rearrangement joins TRBV12-2 to TRBJ1-5. TRBV12-2 is described as a pseudogene. The CDR3 sequence is 16 residues long.